The rows below give T cell receptor beta chains drawn from one sample of a study of memory CD8 T cells in hepatitis C reinfection. Data came from immunoSEQ multiplex PCR; TCRdb stores just in-frame clones and leaves some out. The sample lists just over 50,000 clones, over 85% occurring once. Material for sequencing was naive CD8+ T cells sorted from blood. These receptors originate from a man between 18 and 29 years old with hepatitis C virus infection. The conserved cysteine and the conserved F or W are not part of the CDR3 here. Each record gives: clone size, J gene, V gene, CDR3 protein. The size entry is marked missing in some rows and otherwise reads once, few, many or a size class.

- | TRBJ2-5 | TRBV6-6 | ASSAAARGQETQY
once | TRBJ2-1 | TRBV9 | ASSERQGNEQF
- | TRBJ1-2 | TRBV27 | ASGQGALGYT
- | TRBJ2-2 | TRBV5-1 | ASSQEWAGAGELF
- | TRBJ2-1 | TRBV4-1 | ASSQDNTANNEQF
- | TRBJ1-2 | TRBV13 | ASSWGTPGQGYYGYT
- | TRBJ2-1 | TRBV4-1 | ASSPPWGLARNEQF
- | TRBJ2-7 | TRBV27 | ASSVTGGSTYEQY
- | TRBJ2-5 | TRBV11-2 | ASSLEGLAGEGETQY
- | TRBJ2-5 | TRBV10-1 | ASSESGSQETQY